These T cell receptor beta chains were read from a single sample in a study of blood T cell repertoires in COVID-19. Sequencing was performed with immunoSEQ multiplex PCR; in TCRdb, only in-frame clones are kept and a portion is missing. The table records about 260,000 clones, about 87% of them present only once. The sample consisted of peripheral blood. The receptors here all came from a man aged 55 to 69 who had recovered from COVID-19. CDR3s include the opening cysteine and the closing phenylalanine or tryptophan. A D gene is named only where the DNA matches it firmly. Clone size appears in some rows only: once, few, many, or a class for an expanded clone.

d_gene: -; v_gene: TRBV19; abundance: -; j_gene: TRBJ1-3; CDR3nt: TGTGCCAGTAGTATAGATCGGTACTCTGGAAACACCATATATTTT; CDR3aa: CASSIDRYSGNTIYF
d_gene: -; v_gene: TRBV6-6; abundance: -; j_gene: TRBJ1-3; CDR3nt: TGTGCCGGGCGGGCAGGAGGCTCTGGAAACACCATATATTTT; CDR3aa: CAGRAGGSGNTIYF
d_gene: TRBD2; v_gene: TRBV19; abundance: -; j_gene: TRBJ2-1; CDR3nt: TGTGCCAGTAGGAACGGGGGGGCCCCGGGTGAGCAGTTCTTC; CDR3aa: CASRNGGAPGEQFF
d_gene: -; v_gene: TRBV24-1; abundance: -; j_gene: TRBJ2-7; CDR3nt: TGTGCCACCAGTGATTCTGTCGGAGGGGCAAACGAGCAGTACTTC; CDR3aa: CATSDSVGGANEQYF
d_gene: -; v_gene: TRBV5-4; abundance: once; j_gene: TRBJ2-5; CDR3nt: TGTGCCAGCAGCTTTCGCCTCGCGGGGGCCCAAGAGACCCAGTACTTC; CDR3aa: CASSFRLAGAQETQYF
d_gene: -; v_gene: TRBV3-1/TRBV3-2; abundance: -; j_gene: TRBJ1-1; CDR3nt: TGTGCCAGCAGCCCTAGTGAGGCAATGAACACTGAAGCTTTCTTT; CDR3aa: CASSPSEAMNTEAFF
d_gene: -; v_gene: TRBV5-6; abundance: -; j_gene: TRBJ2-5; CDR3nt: TGTGCCAGCAGCGTGGGCCCGGAGGGGGCGTGGGAGACCCAGTACTTC; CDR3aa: CASSVGPEGAWETQYF
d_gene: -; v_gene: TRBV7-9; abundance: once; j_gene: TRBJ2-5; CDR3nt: TGTGCCAGCAGCCTTACTTACGGTGAGACCCAGTACTTC; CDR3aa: CASSLTYGETQYF
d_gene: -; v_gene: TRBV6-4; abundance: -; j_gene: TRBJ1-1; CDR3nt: TGTGCCAGCAGGGTACAGTACACTTACACTGAAGCTTTCTTT; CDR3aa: CASRVQYTYTEAFF
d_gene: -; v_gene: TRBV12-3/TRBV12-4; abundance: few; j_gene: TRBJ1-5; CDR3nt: TGTGCCAGCAGTTCGAGTACCCCCCAGCATTTT; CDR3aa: CASSSSTPQHF
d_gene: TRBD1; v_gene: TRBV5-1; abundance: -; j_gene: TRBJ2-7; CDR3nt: TGCGCCAGCAGCTTGGAGGGGACAGGGGCGGGGGACTTC; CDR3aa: CASSLEGTGAGDF
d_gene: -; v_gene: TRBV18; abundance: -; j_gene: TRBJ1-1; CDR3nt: TGTGCCAGCTCACCACTTTTGGAGGTCCCCACTGAAGCTTTCTTT; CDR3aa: CASSPLLEVPTEAFF
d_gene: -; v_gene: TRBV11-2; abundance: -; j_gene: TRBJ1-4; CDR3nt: TGTGCCAGCAGCTTGGGGGGGAGTAATGAAAAACTGTTTTTT; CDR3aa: CASSLGGSNEKLFF
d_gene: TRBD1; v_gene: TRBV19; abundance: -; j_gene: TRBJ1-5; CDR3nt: TGTGCCAGTAGTATAGACAGGGGGACGGATCAGCCCCAGCATTTT; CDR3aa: CASSIDRGTDQPQHF
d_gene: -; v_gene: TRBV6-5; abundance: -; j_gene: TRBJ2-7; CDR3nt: TGTGCCAGCCGACAGATACTTATTCATGGCTACGAGCAGTACTTC; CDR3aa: CASRQILIHGYEQYF
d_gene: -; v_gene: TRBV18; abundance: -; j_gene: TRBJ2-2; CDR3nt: TGTGCCAGCCCTAAATCGACGGACTGGACCGGGGAGCTGTTTTTT; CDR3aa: CASPKSTDWTGELFF
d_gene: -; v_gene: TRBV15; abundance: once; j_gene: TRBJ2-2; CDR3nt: TGTGCCACCAGCAGAGTTACCGGGGCCGGGGAGCTGTTTTTT; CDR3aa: CATSRVTGAGELFF
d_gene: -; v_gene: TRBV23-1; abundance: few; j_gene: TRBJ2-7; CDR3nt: TGCGCCAGCAGTCTAGTCGGGGGAGCCTACGAGCAGTACTTC; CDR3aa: CASSLVGGAYEQYF
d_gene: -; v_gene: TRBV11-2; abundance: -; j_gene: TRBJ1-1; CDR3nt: TGTGCCAGCAGCGATAGGGGGATGAACACTGAAGCTTTCTTT; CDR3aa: CASSDRGMNTEAFF
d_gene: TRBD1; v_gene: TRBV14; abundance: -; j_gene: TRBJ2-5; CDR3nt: TGTGCCAGCAGTCTGGACAGGGTTTTTCGAGAGACCCAGTACTTC; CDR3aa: CASSLDRVFRETQYF
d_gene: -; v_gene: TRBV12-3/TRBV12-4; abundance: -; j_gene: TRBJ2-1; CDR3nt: TGTGCCAGCAGTCTGCGCTACAATGAGCAGTTCTTC; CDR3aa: CASSLRYNEQFF
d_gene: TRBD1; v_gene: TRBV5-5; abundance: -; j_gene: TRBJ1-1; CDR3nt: TGTGCCAGCAGTAGGGGACAGTCGAACACTGAAGCTTTCTTT; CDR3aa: CASSRGQSNTEAFF
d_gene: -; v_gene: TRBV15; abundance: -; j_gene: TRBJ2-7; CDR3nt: TGTGCCACCAGCAGAGATCGTGGCAGGGTCCACGAGCAGTACTTC; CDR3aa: CATSRDRGRVHEQYF
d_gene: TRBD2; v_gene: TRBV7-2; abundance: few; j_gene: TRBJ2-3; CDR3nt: TGTGCCAGCAGCTTAGAGGGACTAGGAGCAGATACGCAGTATTTT; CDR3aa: CASSLEGLGADTQYF
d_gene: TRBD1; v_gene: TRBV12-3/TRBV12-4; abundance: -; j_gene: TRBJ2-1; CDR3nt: TGTGCCAGCAGTTTACGGACAGGGTCCCAGTTCTTC; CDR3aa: CASSLRTGSQFF
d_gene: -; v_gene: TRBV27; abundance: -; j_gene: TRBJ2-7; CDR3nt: TGTGCCAGCAGTTTTTTGGCAAGGGGCTACGAGCAGTACTTC; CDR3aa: CASSFLARGYEQYF
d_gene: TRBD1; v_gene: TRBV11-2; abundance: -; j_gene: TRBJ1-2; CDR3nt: TGTGCCAGCAGCACGGGATTTATTCTTAGACAGGGGGCAATGTATGGCTACACCTTC; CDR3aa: CASSTGFILRQGAMYGYTF
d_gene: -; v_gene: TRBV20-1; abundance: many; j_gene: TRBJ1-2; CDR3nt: TGCAGTGCATCCCAGGCCGGCTACACCTTC; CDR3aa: CSASQAGYTF
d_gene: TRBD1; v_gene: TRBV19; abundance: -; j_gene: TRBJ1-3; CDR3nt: TGTGCCAGTAGACCATATACGACAGGGGGAAACACCATATATTTT; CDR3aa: CASRPYTTGGNTIYF
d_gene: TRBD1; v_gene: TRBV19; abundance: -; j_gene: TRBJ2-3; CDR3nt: TGTGCCAGTAGTATCGGTACAGGGGCTTTCACAGATACGCAGTATTTT; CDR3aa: CASSIGTGAFTDTQYF
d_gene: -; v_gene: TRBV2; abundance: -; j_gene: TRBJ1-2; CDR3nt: TGTGCCAGCAGAGAGGACAGTCGAAACTATGGCTACACCTTC; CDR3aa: CASREDSRNYGYTF
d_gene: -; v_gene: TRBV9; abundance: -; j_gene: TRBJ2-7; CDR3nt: TGTGCCAGCACCCAGGGTCCGAGCTCCTACGAGCAGTACTTC; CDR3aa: CASTQGPSSYEQYF
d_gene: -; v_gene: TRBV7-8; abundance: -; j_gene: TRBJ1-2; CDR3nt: TGTGCCAGCAGCTTAACCCCGCAGGGCGCTGGCTACACCTTC; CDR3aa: CASSLTPQGAGYTF
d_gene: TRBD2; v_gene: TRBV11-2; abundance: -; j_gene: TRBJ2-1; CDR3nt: TGTGCCAGCAGCTTTCGACTAGCGGGGGTCGGTGAGCAGTTCTTC; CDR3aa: CASSFRLAGVGEQFF
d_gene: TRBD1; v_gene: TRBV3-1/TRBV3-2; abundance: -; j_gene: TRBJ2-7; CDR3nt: TGTGCCAGCAGCCGAAGGGGGACAGGGGACGAGCAGTACTTC; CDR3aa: CASSRRGTGDEQYF
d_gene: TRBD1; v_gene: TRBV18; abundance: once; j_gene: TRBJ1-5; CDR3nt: TGTGCCAGCTCACCAACAGGGGTTAGCAATCAGCCCCAGCATTTT; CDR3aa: CASSPTGVSNQPQHF
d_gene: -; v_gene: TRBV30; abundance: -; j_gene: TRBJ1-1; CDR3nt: TGTGCCTGGAGGAGGGGGATGAACACTGAAGCTTTCTTT; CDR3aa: CAWRRGMNTEAFF
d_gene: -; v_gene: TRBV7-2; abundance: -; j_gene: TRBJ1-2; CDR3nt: TGTGCCAGCAGCTTAACAGGGACCCATGGCTACACCTTC; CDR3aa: CASSLTGTHGYTF
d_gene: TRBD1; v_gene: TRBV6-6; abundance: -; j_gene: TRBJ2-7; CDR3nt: TGTGCCAGCACTCAGACAGGGGACGAGCAGTACTTC; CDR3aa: CASTQTGDEQYF
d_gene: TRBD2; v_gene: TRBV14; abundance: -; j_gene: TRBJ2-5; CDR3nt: TGTGCCAGCAGCCAAGACGGGGGGGGTTCCCAAGAGACCCAGTACTTC; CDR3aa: CASSQDGGGSQETQYF
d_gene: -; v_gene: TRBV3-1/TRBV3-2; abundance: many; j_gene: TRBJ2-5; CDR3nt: TGTGCCAGCAGCCAAGATATTGGCGAGCGGAGGGAGGAGACCCAGTACTTC; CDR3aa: CASSQDIGERREETQYF
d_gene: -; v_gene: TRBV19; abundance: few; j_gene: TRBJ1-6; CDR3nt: TGTGCCAGTAGTATAGTCCCAGGGATGGGCAATTCACCCCTCCACTTT; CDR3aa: CASSIVPGMGNSPLHF
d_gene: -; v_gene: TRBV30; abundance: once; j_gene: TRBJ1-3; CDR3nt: TGTGCCGTTCCGGGGTTAGGATCTGGAAACACCATATATTTT; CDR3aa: CAVPGLGSGNTIYF